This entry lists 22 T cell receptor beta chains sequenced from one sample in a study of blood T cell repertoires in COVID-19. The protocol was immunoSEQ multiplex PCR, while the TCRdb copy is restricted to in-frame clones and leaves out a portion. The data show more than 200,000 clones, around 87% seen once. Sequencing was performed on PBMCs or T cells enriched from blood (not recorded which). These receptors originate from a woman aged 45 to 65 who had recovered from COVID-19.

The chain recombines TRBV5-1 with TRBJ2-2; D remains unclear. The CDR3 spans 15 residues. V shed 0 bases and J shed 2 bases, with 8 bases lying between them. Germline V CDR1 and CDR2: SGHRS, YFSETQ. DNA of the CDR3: TGCGCCAGCAGCTTGGAGCCTGCCAACACCGGGGAGCTGTTTTTT. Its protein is CASSLEPANTGELFF. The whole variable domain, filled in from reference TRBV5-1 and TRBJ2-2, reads KAGVTQTPRYLIKTRGQQVTLSCSPISGHRSVSWYQQTPGQGLQFLFEYFSETQRNKGNFPGRFSGRQFSNSRSEMNVSTLELGDSALYLCASSLEPANTGELFFGEGSRLTVL.

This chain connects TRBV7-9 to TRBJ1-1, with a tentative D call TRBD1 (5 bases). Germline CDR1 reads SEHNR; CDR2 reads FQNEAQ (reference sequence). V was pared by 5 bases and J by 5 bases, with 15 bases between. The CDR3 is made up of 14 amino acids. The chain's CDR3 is CASSRRTGGTEAFF. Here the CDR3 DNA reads TGTGCCAGCAGCAGGAGGACGGGGGGGACTGAAGCTTTCTTT.

This CDR3 is CASRSLGTGYGYTF. CDR3 in DNA: TGTGCCAGCAGAAGCTTGGGGACAGGCTATGGCTACACCTTC. The chain is built from TRBV28 and TRBJ1-2; 8 nucleotides align to TRBD1. There are 14 residues in the CDR3. Unmatched junction bases numbered 7, after V lost 6 bases and J lost 4 bases. Germline V gene sequence: CDR1 MDHEN, CDR2 SYDVKM.

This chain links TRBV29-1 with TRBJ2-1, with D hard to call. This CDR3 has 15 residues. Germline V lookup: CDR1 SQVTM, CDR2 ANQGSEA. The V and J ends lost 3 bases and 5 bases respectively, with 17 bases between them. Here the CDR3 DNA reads TGCAGCGTTGAGGAGACTTCGTTTTGGGACAATGAGCAGTTCTTC. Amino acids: CSVEETSFWDNEQFF.

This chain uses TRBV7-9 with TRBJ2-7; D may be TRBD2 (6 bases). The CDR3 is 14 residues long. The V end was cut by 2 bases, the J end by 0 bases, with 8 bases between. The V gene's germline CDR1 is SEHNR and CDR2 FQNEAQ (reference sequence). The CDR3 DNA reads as TGTGCCAGCAGCTTACCCGGGAGCTCCTACGAGCAGTACTTC. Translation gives CASSLPGSSYEQYF.

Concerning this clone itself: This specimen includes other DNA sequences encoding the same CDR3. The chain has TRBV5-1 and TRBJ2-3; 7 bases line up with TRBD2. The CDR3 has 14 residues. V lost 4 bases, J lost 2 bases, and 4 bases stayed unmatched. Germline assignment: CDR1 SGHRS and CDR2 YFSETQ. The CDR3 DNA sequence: TGCGCCAGCAGCCCAAGCGGGGTCACAGATACGCAGTATTTT. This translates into CASSPSGVTDTQYF.

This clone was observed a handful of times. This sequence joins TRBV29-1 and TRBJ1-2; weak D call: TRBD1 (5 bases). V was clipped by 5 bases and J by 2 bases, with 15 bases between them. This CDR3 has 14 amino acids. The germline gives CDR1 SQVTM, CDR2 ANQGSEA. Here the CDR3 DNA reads TGCAGCGTTTTCGGAGGGTCAGGGAACTATGGCTACACCTTC. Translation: CSVFGGSGNYGYTF.

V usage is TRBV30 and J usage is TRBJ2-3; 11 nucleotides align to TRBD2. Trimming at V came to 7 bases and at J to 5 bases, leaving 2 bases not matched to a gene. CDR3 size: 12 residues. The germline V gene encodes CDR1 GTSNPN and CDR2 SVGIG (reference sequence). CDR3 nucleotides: TGTGCCTCTACTAGCGGGAGAGATACGCAGTATTTT. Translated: CASTSGRDTQYF.

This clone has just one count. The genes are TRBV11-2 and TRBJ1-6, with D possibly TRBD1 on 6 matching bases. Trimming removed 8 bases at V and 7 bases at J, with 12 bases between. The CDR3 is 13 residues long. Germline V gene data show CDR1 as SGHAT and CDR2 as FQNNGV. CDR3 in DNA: TGTGCCAGCGTCCAGGGGAGAAATTCACCCCTCCACTTT. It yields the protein CASVQGRNSPLHF.

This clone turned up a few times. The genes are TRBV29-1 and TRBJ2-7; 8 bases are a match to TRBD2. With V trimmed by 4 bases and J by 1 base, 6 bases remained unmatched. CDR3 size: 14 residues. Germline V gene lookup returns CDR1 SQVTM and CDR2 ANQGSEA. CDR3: CSVGEIAGSYEQYF. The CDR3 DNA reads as TGCAGCGTTGGGGAGATAGCGGGGTCCTACGAGCAGTACTTC.

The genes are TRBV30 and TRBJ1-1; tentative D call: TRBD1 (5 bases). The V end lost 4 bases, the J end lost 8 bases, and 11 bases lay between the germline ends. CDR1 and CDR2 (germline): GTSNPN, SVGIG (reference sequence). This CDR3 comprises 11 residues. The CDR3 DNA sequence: TGTGCCTGGACTGACAGAGTCGAAGCTTTCTTT. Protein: CAWTDRVEAFF. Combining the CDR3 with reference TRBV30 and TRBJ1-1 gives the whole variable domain SQTIHQWPATLVQPVGSPLSLECTVEGTSNPNLYWYRQAAGRGLQLLFYSVGIGQISSEVPQNLSASRPQDRQFILSSKKLLLSDSGFYLCAWTDRVEAFFGQGTRLTVV.

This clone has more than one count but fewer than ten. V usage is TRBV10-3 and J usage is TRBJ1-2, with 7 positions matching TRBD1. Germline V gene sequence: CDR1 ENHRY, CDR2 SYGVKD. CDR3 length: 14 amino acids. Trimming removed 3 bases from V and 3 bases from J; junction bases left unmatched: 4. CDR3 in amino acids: CAISDPGQYYGYTF. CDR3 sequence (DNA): TGTGCCATCAGTGATCCGGGACAGTACTATGGCTACACCTTC.

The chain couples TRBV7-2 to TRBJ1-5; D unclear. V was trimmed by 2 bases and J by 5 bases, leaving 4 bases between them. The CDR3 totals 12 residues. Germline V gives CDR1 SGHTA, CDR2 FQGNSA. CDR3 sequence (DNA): TGTGCCAGCAGCTTACTAGATCAGCCCCAGCATTTT. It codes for CASSLLDQPQHF.

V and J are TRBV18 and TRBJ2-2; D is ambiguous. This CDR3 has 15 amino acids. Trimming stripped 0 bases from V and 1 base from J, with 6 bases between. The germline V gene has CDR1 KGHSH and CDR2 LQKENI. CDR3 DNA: TGTGCCAGCTCACCACCGGCTAGGAACACCGGGGAGCTGTTTTTT. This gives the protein CASSPPARNTGELFF.

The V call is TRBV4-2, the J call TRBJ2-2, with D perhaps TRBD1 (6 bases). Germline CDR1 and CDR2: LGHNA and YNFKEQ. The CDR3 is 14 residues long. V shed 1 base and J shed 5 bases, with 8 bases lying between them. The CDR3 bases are TGTGCCAGCAGCCAAGTAGGGGGAACCGGGGAGCTGTTTTTT. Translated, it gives CASSQVGGTGELFF.

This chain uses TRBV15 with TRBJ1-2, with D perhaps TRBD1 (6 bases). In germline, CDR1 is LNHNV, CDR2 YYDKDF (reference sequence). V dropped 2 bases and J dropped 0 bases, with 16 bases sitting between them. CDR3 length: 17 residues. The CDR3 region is CATSRRQLRQANYGYTF. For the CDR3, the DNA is TGTGCCACCAGCAGAAGACAACTAAGACAGGCTAACTATGGCTACACCTTC.

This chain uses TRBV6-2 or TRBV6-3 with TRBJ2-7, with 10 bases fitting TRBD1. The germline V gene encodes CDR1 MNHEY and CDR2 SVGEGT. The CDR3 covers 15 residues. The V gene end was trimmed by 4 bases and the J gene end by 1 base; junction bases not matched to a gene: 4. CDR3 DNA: TGTGCCAGCAGTTCCCGGACAGGGGGTTCCTACGAGCAGTACTTC. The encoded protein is CASSSRTGGSYEQYF.

The CDR3 DNA follows: TGTGCCAGCAGCCCATTAGGACAGGGGAACACTGAAGCTTTCTTT. It specifies CASSPLGQGNTEAFF. The chain joins TRBV9 to TRBJ1-1; TRBD1 agrees at 8 bases. The CDR3 sequence is 15 residues long. V shed 4 bases and J 1 base; nucleotides not matched to a gene: 6. Per the germline V gene, CDR1 is SGDLS and CDR2 is YYNGEE. Filled out from reference TRBV9 and TRBJ1-1, the complete variable domain reads DSGVTQTPKHLITATGQRVTLRCSPRSGDLSVYWYQQSLDQGLQFLIQYYNGEERAKGNILERFSAQQFPDLHSELNLSSLELGDSALYFCASSPLGQGNTEAFFGQGTRLTVV.

The CDR3 nucleotides read TGCGCCAGCAGCTACGCGGGCGGCGGAGAGACCCAGTACTTC. Translating gives CASSYAGGGETQYF. This chain links TRBV5-1 with TRBJ2-5, with D perhaps TRBD2 (5 bases). This CDR3 is 14 amino acids long. Trimming took 3 bases from V and 4 from J, leaving 13 bases between them. The germline gives CDR1 SGHRS, CDR2 YFSETQ.

The CDR3 DNA follows: TGCGCCAGCAGCCAAGAAGGACAATCGACCGAGCAGTACTTC. Protein: CASSQEGQSTEQYF. The rearrangement uses TRBV4-3 and TRBJ2-7, with D maybe TRBD1 (5 bases). Germline loops: CDR1 LGHNA, CDR2 YSLEER. V was trimmed by 0 bases and J by 6 bases, leaving 12 bases between them. The CDR3 runs to 14 residues.

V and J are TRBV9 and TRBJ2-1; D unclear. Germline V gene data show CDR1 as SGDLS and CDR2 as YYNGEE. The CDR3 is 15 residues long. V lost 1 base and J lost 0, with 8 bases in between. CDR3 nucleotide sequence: TGTGCCAGCAGCGTAAGTCAGTCCTCCTACAATGAGCAGTTCTTC. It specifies CASSVSQSSYNEQFF. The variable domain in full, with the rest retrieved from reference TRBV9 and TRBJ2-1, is DSGVTQTPKHLITATGQRVTLRCSPRSGDLSVYWYQQSLDQGLQFLIQYYNGEERAKGNILERFSAQQFPDLHSELNLSSLELGDSALYFCASSVSQSSYNEQFFGPGTRLTVL.

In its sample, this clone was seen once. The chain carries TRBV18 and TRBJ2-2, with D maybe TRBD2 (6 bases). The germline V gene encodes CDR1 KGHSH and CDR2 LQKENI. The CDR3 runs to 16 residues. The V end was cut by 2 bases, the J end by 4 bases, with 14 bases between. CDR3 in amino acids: CASSPGEVVVTGELFF. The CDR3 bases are TGTGCCAGCTCACCAGGGGAGGTCGTCGTCACCGGGGAGCTGTTTTTT.